These 5 T cell receptor beta chains share one sample of origin, sequenced in a study of blood T cell repertoires in COVID-19. Produced via immunoSEQ multiplex PCR; TCRdb's table is partial and in-frame only. The repertoire holds around 70,000 clones, with roughly nine tenths as singletons. Sequences were obtained from peripheral blood. These receptors originate from a human donor in a cohort sampled during active COVID-19.

This chain links TRBV3-1 (or the pseudogene TRBV3-2) with TRBJ1-1, with 8 bases matching TRBD1. The ends lost 4 bases at V and 5 bases at J; junction bases unmatched: 9. Per germline, CDR1 LGHDT and CDR2 YNNKEL (reference sequence). The CDR3 has 15 amino acids. The DNA for the CDR3 is TGTGCCAGCAGCCCCCTCTATACAGGGGGGACTGAAGCTTTCTTT. It translates to CASSPLYTGGTEAFF.

The rearrangement uses TRBV28 and TRBJ2-7, with TRBD1 matching over 10 bases. This CDR3 comprises 14 residues. With V trimmed by 6 bases and J by 6 bases, 8 bases remained unmatched. CDR1 MDHEN and CDR2 SYDVKM come from the germline V gene. CDR3 residues: CASSQGDRGPEQYF. The CDR3 DNA reads TGTGCCAGCAGCCAGGGGGACAGGGGACCCGAGCAGTACTTC.

This chain uses TRBV30 with TRBJ2-2; 10 bases align to TRBD1. After removal of 8 bases from V and 4 bases from J, the junction contained 4 bases not matched to a gene. CDR3 length: 13 residues. CDR1 and CDR2 from the germline V gene are GTSNPN and SVGIG (reference sequence). As DNA, the CDR3 is TGTGCCCAGACAGGGGGCCTCACCGGGGAGCTGTTTTTT. Amino acids: CAQTGGLTGELFF.

J is TRBJ1-1 and V is TRBV27; D unresolved. Germline CDR1 is MNHEY and CDR2 is SMNVEV (reference sequence). The V and J ends lost 3 bases and 4 bases respectively, with 9 bases between them. The CDR3 spans 13 residues. In DNA form, the CDR3 reads TGTGCCAGCAGTTTCGGCGGTAGCACTGAAGCTTTCTTT. This sequence encodes CASSFGGSTEAFF.

The chain uses TRBV10-1 and TRBJ2-3, with 10 nucleotides matching TRBD1. The length of the CDR3 is 15 residues. The V segment lost 7 bases and the J segment 0 bases; nucleotides outside the gene matches: 4. Germline V lookup: CDR1 WNHNN, CDR2 SYGVQD (reference sequence). CDR3 residues: CASTPGQGSTDTQYF. The CDR3 nucleotides read TGCGCCAGCACTCCGGGACAGGGGAGCACAGATACGCAGTATTTT.